This entry concerns a single TCR beta chain. The antigen is unknown. The data derive from a study of T cell responses to AZD1222 COVID-19 vaccine. Study-wide points: Donor demographics were predominantly white British with a female majority; clonal diversity may be underestimated.

Germline CDR1 SGHRS, CDR2 YFSETQ. The CDR3 is 15 residues long. The J segment lost 1 base and the V segment lost 3 bases, leaving 2 bases of the junction unmatched. Using immunoSEQ multiplex PCR, the repertoire was profiled, and TCRdb retains in-frame clones only, with some absent. Among about 150,000 clones listed, approximately 90% were seen once. The chain joins TRBV5-1 to TRBJ2-3; TRBD2 aligns across 10 bases. The material was peripheral blood, obtained on day 0 of AZD1222 vaccination. The receptor's source is an adult in good health. This chain's CDR3 is CASSSLAGGTDTQYF. The CDR3 DNA is TGCGCCAGCAGCTCTCTAGCGGGAGGCACAGATACGCAGTATTTT.